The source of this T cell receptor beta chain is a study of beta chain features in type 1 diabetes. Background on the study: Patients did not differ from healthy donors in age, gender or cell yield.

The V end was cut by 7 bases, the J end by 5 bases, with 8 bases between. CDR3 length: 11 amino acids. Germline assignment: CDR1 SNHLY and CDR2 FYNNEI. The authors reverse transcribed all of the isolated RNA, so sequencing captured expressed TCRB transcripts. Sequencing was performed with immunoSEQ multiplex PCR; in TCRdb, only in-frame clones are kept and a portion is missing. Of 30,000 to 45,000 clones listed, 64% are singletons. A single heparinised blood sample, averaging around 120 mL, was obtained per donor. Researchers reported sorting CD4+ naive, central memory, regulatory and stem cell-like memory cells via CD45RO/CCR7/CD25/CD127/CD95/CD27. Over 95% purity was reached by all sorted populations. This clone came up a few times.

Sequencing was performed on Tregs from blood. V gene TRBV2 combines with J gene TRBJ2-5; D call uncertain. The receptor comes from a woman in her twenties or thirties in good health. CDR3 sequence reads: CASIGYETQYF. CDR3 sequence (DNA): TGTGCCAGCATCGGTTATGAGACCCAGTACTTC.